This T cell receptor beta chain was recorded in a study of technical replicates of blood from a few donors. The assay was immunoSEQ multiplex PCR, and TCRdb's table has in-frame clones only and misses some. The sample records about 75,000 clones, about nine tenths being singletons. Trimming removed 8 bases from V and 8 bases from J; junction bases left unmatched: 5. The CDR3 has 13 amino acids. Germline V gene data show CDR1 as SQVTM and CDR2 as ANQGSEA. V and J are TRBV29-1 and TRBJ2-1; 14 positions match TRBD2. Material: T cells isolated from PBMCs. The receptor was derived from a human donor in good health. In DNA, the CDR3 is TGCAGCTTTATGACTAGCGGGAGGGATGAGCAGTTCTTC. As protein: CSFMTSGRDEQFF.